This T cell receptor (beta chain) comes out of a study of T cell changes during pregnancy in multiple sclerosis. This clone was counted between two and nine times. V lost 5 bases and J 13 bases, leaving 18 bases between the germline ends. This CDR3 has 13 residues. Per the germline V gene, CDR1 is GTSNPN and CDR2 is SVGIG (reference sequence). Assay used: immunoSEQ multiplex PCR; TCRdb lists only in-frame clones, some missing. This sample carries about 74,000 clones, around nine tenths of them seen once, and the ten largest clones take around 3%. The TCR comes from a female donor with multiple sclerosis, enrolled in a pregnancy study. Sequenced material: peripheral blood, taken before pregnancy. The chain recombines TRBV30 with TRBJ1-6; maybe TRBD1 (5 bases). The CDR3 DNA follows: TGTGCCTGGGGGACTAACCCGATTCAGCCCCTCCACTTT. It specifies CAWGTNPIQPLHF.